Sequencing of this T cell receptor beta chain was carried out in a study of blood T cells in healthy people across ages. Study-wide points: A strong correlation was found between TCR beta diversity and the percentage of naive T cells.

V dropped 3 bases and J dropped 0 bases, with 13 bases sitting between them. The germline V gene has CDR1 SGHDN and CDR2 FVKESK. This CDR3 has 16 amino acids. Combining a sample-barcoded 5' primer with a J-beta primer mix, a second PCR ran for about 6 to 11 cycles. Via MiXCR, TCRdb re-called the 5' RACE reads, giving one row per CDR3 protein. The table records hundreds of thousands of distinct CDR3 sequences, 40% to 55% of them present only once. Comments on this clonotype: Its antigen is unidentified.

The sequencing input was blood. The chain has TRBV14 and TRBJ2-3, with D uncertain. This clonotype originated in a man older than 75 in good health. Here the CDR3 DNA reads TGTGCCAGCAGCCACCCCCGGTGGGGTAGCACAGATACGCAGTATTTT. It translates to CASSHPRWGSTDTQYF.